The 15 T cell receptor beta chains listed next were all sequenced from one sample in a study of identical twins. TCRdb analysed the 5' RACE reads with MiXCR anew, one entry per CDR3 protein. The table has about 280,000 distinct CDR3 sequences, 8% to 9% seen once. This sample also appeared in a second study, on yellow fever vaccine responses in identical twins.

Sequencing was carried out using memory (CD45RO+) T cells sorted from blood. Receptor source: a woman younger than 30 in good health.

The DNA for the CDR3 is TGTGCCAGCAGCGGAACCGGGACAGCGATCACAGATACGCAGTATTTT. Its translation is CASSGTGTAITDTQYF. This chain connects TRBV5-5 to TRBJ2-3; 7 nucleotides align to TRBD1. CDR3 length equals 16 residues. CDR1 SGHKS and CDR2 YYEKEE come from the germline V gene (reference sequence). V was clipped by 4 bases and J by 2 bases; unmatched bases: 10.

The CDR3: CASSYGRATGELFF. For the CDR3, the DNA is TGTGCCAGCAGTTACGGCAGGGCCACCGGGGAGCTGTTTTTT. The chain employs TRBV6-2 or TRBV6-3 and TRBJ2-2; a possible D gene is TRBD1 (5 bases). Germline assignment: CDR1 MNHEY and CDR2 SVGEGT. Trimming shortened V by 2 bases and J by 4 bases, and 8 bases separated the two germline ends. CDR3 length: 14 amino acids.

The V gene is TRBV28, the J gene TRBJ2-2; D might be TRBD1 (7 bases). This CDR3 is 16 amino acids long. Trimming pared 2 bases from V and 6 bases from J, leaving 16 bases between. Germline assignment: CDR1 MDHEN and CDR2 SYDVKM. CDR3 region: CASSLAGGKTAGELFF. CDR3 nucleotides: TGTGCCAGCAGTTTAGCAGGGGGGAAAACAGCCGGGGAGCTGTTTTTT.

The V and J genes are TRBV5-5 and TRBJ1-5; D not resolved. This CDR3 has 13 residues. The V end was cut by 2 bases, the J end by 6 bases, with 9 bases between. Germline assignment: CDR1 SGHKS and CDR2 YYEKEE (reference sequence). The CDR3 bases are TGTGCCAGCAGCTTTGACTGGGTTCAGCCCCAGCATTTT. It encodes CASSFDWVQPQHF.

This clonotype was found many times. The V call is TRBV5-1, the J call TRBJ2-5; maybe TRBD1 (5 bases). V was shortened by 1 base and J by 2 bases, with 15 bases between the two germline ends. Germline V CDR1 and CDR2: SGHRS, YFSETQ. The CDR3 has 16 amino acids. The CDR3 region is CASSLSWTMGQETQYF. CDR3 in DNA: TGCGCCAGCAGCTTGTCATGGACAATGGGACAAGAGACCCAGTACTTC.

The table lists this clonotype with a few counts. The V gene is TRBV14, the J gene TRBJ1-4; possibly TRBD1 for D (5 bases). CDR3 length: 15 amino acids. V dropped 0 bases and J dropped 6 bases, with 11 bases sitting between them. From germline, CDR1 is SGHDN and CDR2 FVKESK. CDR3 in DNA: TGTGCCAGCAGCCAAGATTATCGGGGCCATGAAAAACTGTTTTTT. Protein sequence: CASSQDYRGHEKLFF.

In this sample, this clonotype turned up a few times. The chain links TRBV15 to TRBJ2-3; 11 nucleotides match TRBD2. Germline V gene data show CDR1 as LNHNV and CDR2 as YYDKDF (reference sequence). J was trimmed by 9 bases and V by 1 base; bases with no gene match: 6. The CDR3 consists of 15 residues. CDR3 residues: CATSRVIAGGGTQYF. The CDR3 DNA follows: TGTGCCACCAGCAGAGTAATAGCGGGAGGGGGGACGCAGTATTTT.

This clonotype occurred many times. The rearrangement joins TRBV20-1 to TRBJ1-2, with D possibly being TRBD1 (5 bases). The V end lost 7 bases, the J end lost 3 bases, and 12 bases lay between the germline ends. The V gene's germline CDR1 is DFQATT and CDR2 SNEGSKA (reference sequence). The CDR3 runs to 12 residues. The CDR3: CSGFDSYYGYTF. CDR3 DNA: TGCAGTGGTTTTGACAGTTACTATGGCTACACCTTC.

The CDR3 sequence: CASSDIGYNEQFF. The DNA for the CDR3 is TGTGCCAGCAGTGATATTGGATACAATGAGCAGTTCTTC. The chain employs TRBV2 and TRBJ2-1; D remains unclear. V was shortened by 3 bases and J by 4 bases, with 7 bases between the two germline ends. The CDR3 is 13 amino acids. CDR1 and CDR2 (germline): SNHLY, FYNNEI.

The chain recombines TRBV20-1 with TRBJ2-3; D is undetermined. CDR1 DFQATT and CDR2 SNEGSKA come from the germline V gene (reference sequence). V was trimmed by 5 bases and J by 0 bases, leaving 12 bases between them. The CDR3 has 14 residues. CDR3 nucleotides: TGCAGTGCTGGGAATCAAGACAGCACAGATACGCAGTATTTT. Amino acid sequence: CSAGNQDSTDTQYF.

This clonotype was recorded a few times. The gene calls are TRBV27 and TRBJ2-6; TRBD1 might be the D (7 bases). The CDR3 has 20 residues. The germline V gene encodes CDR1 MNHEY and CDR2 SMNVEV (reference sequence). Trimming took 6 bases from V and 1 from J, leaving 25 bases between them. The CDR3 DNA reads TGTGCCAGCAGCCACCAGACAGGGATGCAAGGAGGGTCTGGGGCCAACGTCCTGACTTTC. Protein: CASSHQTGMQGGSGANVLTF.

This clonotype was seen at least ten times. The chain employs TRBV24-1 and TRBJ2-1; 11 positions agree with TRBD2. Per the germline V gene, CDR1 is KGHDR and CDR2 is SFDVKD. The junction had 8 bases not matched to a gene; V was cut back by 5 bases and J by 12 bases. There are 14 residues in the CDR3. The DNA of the CDR3 is TGTGCCACCAGTGCGCCTAGCGGGGGGAGGGGGCAGTTCTTC. It translates to CATSAPSGGRGQFF.

There are a few counts of this clonotype. V and J are TRBV6-1 and TRBJ2-7; no definite D call. The CDR3 runs 10 residues. Trimming stripped 6 bases from V and 6 bases from J, with 6 bases between. Germline values: CDR1 MNHNS, CDR2 SASEGT. The CDR3: CASRSREQYF. In DNA, the CDR3 is TGTGCCAGCAGGAGTCGCGAGCAGTACTTC.

The V and J genes are TRBV15 and TRBJ2-5; D perhaps matches TRBD2 (5 bases). Germline V lookup: CDR1 LNHNV, CDR2 YYDKDF (reference sequence). The CDR3 is made up of 15 amino acids. With 0 bases removed from V and 5 bases from J, the gap between germline ends came to 13 bases. The CDR3 nucleotides are TGTGCCACCAGCAGAGACCCGACTGGGAGTGAGACCCAGTACTTC. Translation: CATSRDPTGSETQYF.

This clonotype appeared many times. This sequence joins TRBV10-3 and TRBJ2-5; D ambiguous. Germline V CDR1 and CDR2: ENHRY, SYGVKD. V lost 4 bases, J lost 3 bases, and 6 bases lay in between. The CDR3 has 12 residues. CDR3 protein: CAISVLEETQYF. The DNA of the CDR3 is TGTGCCATCAGTGTCCTGGAAGAGACCCAGTACTTC.